Following are 9 T cell receptor beta chains from one sample sequenced in a study of T cells in Graves' hyperthyroidism and ophthalmopathy. It was RNA transcripts that yielded the amplified TCR beta CDR3 regions. Carried out on the TCR CDR3, a first-round RT-PCR used the HTBI primer set. TCRdb re-derived calls from the multiplex PCR reads in MiXCR, one entry per CDR3 protein. The sample has 360,000 or so distinct CDR3 sequences; roughly 15% are singletons. What was sequenced was blood. All receptors come from an older woman with Graves' ophthalmopathy.

This sequence joins TRBV9 and TRBJ2-6; no clear D gene. V was trimmed by 3 bases and J by 3 bases, leaving 4 bases between them. The CDR3 extends over 13 amino acids. CDR1 and CDR2 from the germline V gene are SGDLS and YYNGEE. The CDR3 loop reads CASSAFGANVLTF. The CDR3 nucleotides read TGTGCCAGCAGCGCCTTTGGGGCCAACGTCCTGACTTTC.

A remark on this clonotype: A much larger clone differs from this one at a single base, so this may be a read error. The chain has TRBV5-1 and TRBJ1-2; 8 bases are shared with TRBD1. CDR3 length: 14 amino acids. The germline V gene has CDR1 SGHRS and CDR2 YFSETQ. V dropped 4 bases and J dropped 6; count of bases not matched to a gene: 8. CDR3 coding DNA: TGCGCCAGCAGCGACGCAGGGGGCGCCGATGGCTACACCTTC. The encoded protein is CASSDAGGADGYTF.

Only a few counts were recorded for this clonotype. This sequence joins TRBV7-9 and TRBJ2-3; D gene unclear. Germline CDR1 reads SEHNR; CDR2 reads FQNEAQ (reference sequence). With 5 bases removed from V and 7 bases from J, the gap between germline ends came to 16 bases. This CDR3 is 14 amino acids long. The chain's CDR3 is CASSARNPSNTQYF. The CDR3 coding sequence is TGTGCCAGCAGCGCTAGAAATCCCTCAAATACGCAGTATTTT.

The V and J genes are TRBV5-6 and TRBJ1-2; 11 bases fit TRBD1. The CDR3 covers 13 residues. Germline V gene lookup returns CDR1 SGHDT and CDR2 YYEEEE. V lost 7 bases, J lost 4 bases, and 3 bases stayed unmatched. DNA for the CDR3: TGTGCCAGCGGGGGACAGGGGGGCTATGGCTACACCTTC. Its protein is CASGGQGGYGYTF.

This clonotype was observed at least ten times. This chain's CDR3 is CAVWGLGTSGSREQYF. The CDR3 nucleotides read TGTGCCGTTTGGGGACTCGGGACTAGCGGGAGTCGCGAGCAGTACTTC. The gene calls are TRBV2 and TRBJ2-7; 14 bases are shared with TRBD2. The CDR3 runs 16 residues. The V gene end was trimmed by 11 bases and the J gene end by 6 bases; junction bases not matched to a gene: 15. CDR1 and CDR2 from the germline V gene are SNHLY and FYNNEI.

This clonotype was seen repeatedly, ten times or more. V gene TRBV30 combines with J gene TRBJ2-1; D may be TRBD1 or TRBD2 (5 bases each). The germline V and J ends were trimmed by 2 bases and 0 bases, with 17 bases remaining between them. Germline V gene data show CDR1 as GTSNPN and CDR2 as SVGIG (reference sequence). The CDR3 sequence is 17 residues long. The CDR3 DNA reads TGTGCCTGGAGTCTCGACATCCGGGGCCCCTCCTACAATGAGCAGTTCTTC. Its protein is CAWSLDIRGPSYNEQFF.

The V call is TRBV29-1, the J call TRBJ2-7, with D possibly TRBD1 on 6 matching bases. Per germline, CDR1 SQVTM and CDR2 ANQGSEA. This CDR3 is built from 11 residues. V lost 6 bases to trimming and J lost 7 bases, with 13 bases between them. CDR3 bases: TGCAGCGTCAGGGGTGGGCATGAGCAGTACTTC. Translated: CSVRGGHEQYF.

The gene calls are TRBV5-1 and TRBJ2-2; TRBD2 matches 14 bases. Germline V gene sequence: CDR1 SGHRS, CDR2 YFSETQ. The CDR3 is 16 residues long. J lost 7 bases, V lost 4 bases, and 6 bases had no gene match. CDR3 amino acids: CASSGGLAGVNGELFF. CDR3 DNA sequence: TGCGCCAGCAGCGGGGGACTAGCGGGAGTAAACGGGGAGCTGTTTTTT. The full variable domain, in which reference TRBV5-1 and TRBJ2-2 provide the parts outside the CDR3, is KAGVTQTPRYLIKTRGQQVTLSCSPISGHRSVSWYQQTPGQGLQFLFEYFSETQRNKGNFPGRFSGRQFSNSRSEMNVSTLELGDSALYLCASSGGLAGVNGELFFGEGSRLTVL.

This clonotype has just a few counts. The V and J genes are TRBV7-9 and TRBJ2-5; D uncertain. V lost 6 bases, J lost 5 bases, and 13 bases lay in between. CDR3 length: 13 residues. Germline lookup yields CDR1 SEHNR and CDR2 FQNEAQ (reference sequence). For the CDR3, the DNA is TGTGCCAGCAGGTGGGAAGACGACGAGACCCAGTACTTC. This gives the protein CASRWEDDETQYF.